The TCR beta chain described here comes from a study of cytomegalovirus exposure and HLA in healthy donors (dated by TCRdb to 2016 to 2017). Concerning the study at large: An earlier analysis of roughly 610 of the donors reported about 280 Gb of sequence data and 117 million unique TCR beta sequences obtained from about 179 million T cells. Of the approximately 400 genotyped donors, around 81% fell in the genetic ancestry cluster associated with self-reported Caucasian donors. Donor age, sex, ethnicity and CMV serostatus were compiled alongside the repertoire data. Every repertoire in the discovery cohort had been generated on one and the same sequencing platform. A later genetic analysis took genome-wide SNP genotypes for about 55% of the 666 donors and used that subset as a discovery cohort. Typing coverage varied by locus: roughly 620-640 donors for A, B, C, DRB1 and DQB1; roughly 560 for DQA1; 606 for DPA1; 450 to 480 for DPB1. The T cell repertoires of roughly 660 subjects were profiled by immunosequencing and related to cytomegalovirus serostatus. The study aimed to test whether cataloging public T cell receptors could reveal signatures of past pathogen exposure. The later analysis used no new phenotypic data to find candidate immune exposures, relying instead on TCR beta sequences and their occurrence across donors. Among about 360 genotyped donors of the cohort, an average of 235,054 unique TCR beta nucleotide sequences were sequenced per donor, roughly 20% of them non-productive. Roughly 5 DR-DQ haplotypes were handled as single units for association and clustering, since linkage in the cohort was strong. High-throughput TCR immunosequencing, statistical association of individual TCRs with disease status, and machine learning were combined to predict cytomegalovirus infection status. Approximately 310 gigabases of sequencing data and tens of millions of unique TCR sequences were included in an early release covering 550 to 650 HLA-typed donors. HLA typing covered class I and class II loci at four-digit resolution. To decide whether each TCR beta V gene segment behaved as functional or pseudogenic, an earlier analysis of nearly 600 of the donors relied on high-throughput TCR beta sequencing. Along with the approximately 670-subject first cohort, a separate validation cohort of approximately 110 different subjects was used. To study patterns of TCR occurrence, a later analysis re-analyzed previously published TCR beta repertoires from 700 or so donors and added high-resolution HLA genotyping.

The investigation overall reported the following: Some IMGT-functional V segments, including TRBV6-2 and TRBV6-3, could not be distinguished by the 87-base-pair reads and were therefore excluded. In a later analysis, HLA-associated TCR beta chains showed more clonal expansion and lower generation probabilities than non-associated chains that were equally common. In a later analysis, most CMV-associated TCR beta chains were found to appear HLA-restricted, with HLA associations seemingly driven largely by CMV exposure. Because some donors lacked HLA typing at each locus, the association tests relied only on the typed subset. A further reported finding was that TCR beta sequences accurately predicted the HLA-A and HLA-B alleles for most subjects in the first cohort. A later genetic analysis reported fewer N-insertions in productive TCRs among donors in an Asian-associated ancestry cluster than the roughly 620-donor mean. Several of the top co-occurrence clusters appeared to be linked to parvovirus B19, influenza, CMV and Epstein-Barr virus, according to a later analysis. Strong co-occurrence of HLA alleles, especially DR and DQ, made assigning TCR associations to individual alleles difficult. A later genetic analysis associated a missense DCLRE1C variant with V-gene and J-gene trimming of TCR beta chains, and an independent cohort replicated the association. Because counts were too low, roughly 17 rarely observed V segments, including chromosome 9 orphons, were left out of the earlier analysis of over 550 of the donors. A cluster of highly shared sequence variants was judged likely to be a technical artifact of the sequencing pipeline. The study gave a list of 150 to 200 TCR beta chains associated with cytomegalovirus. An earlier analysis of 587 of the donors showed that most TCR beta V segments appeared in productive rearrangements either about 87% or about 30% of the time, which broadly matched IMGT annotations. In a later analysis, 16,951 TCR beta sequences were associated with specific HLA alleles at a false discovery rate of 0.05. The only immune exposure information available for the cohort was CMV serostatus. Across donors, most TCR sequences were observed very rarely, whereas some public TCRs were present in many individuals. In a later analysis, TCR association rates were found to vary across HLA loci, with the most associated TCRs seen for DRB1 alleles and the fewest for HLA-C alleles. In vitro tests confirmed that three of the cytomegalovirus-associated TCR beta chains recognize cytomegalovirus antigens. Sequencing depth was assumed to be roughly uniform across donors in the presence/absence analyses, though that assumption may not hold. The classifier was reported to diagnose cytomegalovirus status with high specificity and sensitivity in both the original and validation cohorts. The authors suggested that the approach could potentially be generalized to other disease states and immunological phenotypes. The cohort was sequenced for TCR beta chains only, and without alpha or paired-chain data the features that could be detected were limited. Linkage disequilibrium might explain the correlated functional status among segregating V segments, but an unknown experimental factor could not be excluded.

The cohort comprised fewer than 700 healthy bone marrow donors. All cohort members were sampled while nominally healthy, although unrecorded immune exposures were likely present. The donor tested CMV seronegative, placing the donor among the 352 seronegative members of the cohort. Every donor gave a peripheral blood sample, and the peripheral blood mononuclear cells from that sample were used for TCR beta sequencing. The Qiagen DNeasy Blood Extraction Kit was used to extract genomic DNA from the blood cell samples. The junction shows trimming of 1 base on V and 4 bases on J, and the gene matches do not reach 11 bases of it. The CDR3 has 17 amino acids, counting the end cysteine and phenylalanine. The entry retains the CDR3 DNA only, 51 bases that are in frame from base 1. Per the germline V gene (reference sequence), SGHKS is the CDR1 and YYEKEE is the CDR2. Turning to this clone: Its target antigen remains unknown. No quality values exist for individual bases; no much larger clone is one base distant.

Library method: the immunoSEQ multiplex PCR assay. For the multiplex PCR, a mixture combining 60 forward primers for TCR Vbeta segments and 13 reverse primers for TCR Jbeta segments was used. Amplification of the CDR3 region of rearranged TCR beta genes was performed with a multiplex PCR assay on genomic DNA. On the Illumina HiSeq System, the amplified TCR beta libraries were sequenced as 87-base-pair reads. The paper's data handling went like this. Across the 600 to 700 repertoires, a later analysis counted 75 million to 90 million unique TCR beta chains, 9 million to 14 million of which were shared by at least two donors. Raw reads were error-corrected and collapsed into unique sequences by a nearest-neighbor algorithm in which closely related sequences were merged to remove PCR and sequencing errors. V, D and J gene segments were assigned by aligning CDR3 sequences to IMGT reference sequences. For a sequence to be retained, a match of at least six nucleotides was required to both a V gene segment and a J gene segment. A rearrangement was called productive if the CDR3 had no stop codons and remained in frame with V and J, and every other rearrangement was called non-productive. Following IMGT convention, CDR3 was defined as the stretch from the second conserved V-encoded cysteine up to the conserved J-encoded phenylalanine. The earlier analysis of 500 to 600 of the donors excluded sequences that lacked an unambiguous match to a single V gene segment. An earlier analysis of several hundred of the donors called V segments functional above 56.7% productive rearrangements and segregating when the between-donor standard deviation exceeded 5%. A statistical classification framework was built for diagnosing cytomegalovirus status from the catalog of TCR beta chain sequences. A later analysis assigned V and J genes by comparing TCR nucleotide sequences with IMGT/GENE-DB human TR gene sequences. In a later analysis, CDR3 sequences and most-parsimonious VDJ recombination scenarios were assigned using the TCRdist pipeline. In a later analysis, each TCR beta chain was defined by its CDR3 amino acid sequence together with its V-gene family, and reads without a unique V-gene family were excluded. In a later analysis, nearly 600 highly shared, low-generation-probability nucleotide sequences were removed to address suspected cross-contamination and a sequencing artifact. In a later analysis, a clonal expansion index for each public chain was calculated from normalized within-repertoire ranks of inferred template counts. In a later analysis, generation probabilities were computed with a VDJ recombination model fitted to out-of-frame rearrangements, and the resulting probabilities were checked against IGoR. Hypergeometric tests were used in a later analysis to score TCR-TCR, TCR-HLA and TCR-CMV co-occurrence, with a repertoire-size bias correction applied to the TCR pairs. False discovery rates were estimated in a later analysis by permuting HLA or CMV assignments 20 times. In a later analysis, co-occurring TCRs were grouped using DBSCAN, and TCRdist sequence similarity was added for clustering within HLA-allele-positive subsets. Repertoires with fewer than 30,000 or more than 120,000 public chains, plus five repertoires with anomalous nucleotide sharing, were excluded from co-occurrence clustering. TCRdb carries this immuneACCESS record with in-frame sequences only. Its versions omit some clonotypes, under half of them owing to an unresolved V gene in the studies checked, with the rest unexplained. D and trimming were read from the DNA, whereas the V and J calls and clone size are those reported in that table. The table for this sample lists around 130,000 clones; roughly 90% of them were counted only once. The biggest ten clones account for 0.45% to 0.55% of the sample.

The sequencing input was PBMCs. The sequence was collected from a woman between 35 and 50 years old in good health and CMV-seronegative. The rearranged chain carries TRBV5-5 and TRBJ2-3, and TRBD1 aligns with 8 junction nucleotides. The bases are TGTGCCAGCAGCTTGTTTATAGGACAGGGAGTTGCAGATACGCAGTATTTT. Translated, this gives CASSLFIGQGVADTQYF.